The clone carrying this T cell receptor beta chain was seen a single time. Its antigen is unidentified. The data were obtained in a study of CD8+ T cells in alopecia areata. The wider study: Dosing with tofacitinib proceeded for 6 to 18 months, followed by 6 months off drug. General study findings and limits: In patients, TCRs were shared less clearly than in mice, and HLA may possibly be involved. Persistence of many expanded lesional clones was seen in scalp and blood during tofacitinib.

The treatment is: oral pan-JAK inhibitor, 5-10 mg twice daily. Starting from PBMCs, sorting isolated CD4+ and CD8+ T cells. Once RNA had been extracted, it was reverse transcribed into cDNA to act as the sequencing template. The assay was immunoSEQ multiplex PCR, and TCRdb's table has in-frame clones only and misses some. The sample has roughly 230,000 clones, approximately 47% seen once; the top ten hold approximately 2.9%. The V gene's germline CDR1 is LNHDA and CDR2 SQIVND (reference sequence). The CDR3 runs 16 residues. Trimming removed 7 bases at V and 0 bases at J, with 13 bases between. The source material was CD4+ T cells sorted from blood, sampled around week 37, from a patient treated with tofacitinib. This TCR was sampled from a human donor with alopecia areata. The chain employs TRBV19 and TRBJ2-6; D may be TRBD1 (5 bases). The CDR3 bases are TGTGCCAGTACCCTCCTACAGGTCTCTGGGGCCAACGTCCTGACTTTC. Protein: CASTLLQVSGANVLTF.